Below are 17 T cell receptor beta chains sequenced from a single sample in a study of patients and donors after allogeneic stem cell transplantation. A single record per CDR3 protein comes from TCRdb applying MiXCR to the RT-PCR reads. The profile covers about a million distinct CDR3 sequences, with over 15% appearing a single time and approximately 5.9% taken by the ten largest. Sequenced sample: blood, either unsorted or a sorted T cell fraction (not recorded which). These receptors were taken from a human donor who was either an allogeneic HSCT recipient or a stem cell or donor lymphocyte infusion donor (not recorded which). It is not recorded whose cells these are; they may come from a transplant donor.

This clonotype has only a few counts. This chain links TRBV7-8 with TRBJ2-5, with unresolved D. Germline values: CDR1 SGHVS, CDR2 FQNEAQ. V lost 5 bases and J 4 bases, leaving 20 bases between the germline ends. CDR3 length: 16 residues. CDR3 in DNA: TGTGCCAGCAGCCCAACGACGAGGTATGAAGGAGAGACCCAGTACTTC. Translated, it gives CASSPTTRYEGETQYF.

The rearrangement uses TRBV12-3 or TRBV12-4 and TRBJ1-2, with D hard to call. The CDR3 runs 15 residues. V lost 3 bases and J lost 8, with 19 bases in between. Here the CDR3 DNA reads TGTGCCAGCAGTTTCAACCCGCCGGGATTAGGGGGCTACACCTTC. It specifies CASSFNPPGLGGYTF.

This clonotype has at least ten counts. The chain has TRBV5-1 and TRBJ2-1; no clear D. V was shortened by 5 bases and J by 7 bases, with 10 bases between the two germline ends. From germline, CDR1 is SGHRS and CDR2 YFSETQ. The CDR3 has 12 amino acids. CDR3 in amino acids: CASRRDQNEQFF. The CDR3 DNA sequence: TGCGCCAGCAGGCGCGACCAGAATGAGCAGTTCTTC.

Concerning this clonotype itself: An end of the junction does not agree with germline; a read error may underlie this. The chain links TRBV20-1 to TRBJ1-5; 9 nucleotides match TRBD1. Germline CDR1 reads DFQATT; CDR2 reads SNEGSKA (reference sequence). The CDR3 consists of 17 residues. In DNA form, the CDR3 reads TGCAGTGCTCGCCACGGGACAGGGAGCGGAGGCAATCACCCCCAGCATTTT. Encoded protein: CSARHGTGSGGNHPQHF.

This sequence joins TRBV10-3 and TRBJ1-1; unclear D gene. Trimming removed 5 bases at V and 3 bases at J, with 19 bases between. There are 16 residues in the CDR3. The germline V gene has CDR1 ENHRY and CDR2 SYGVKD. The CDR3 here is CAISPTGSRRDTEAFF. In DNA form, the CDR3 reads TGTGCCATCAGTCCTACCGGGTCTCGGAGGGACACTGAAGCTTTCTTT.

The chain combines TRBV12-3 or TRBV12-4 with TRBJ1-4, with 8 bases lining up with TRBD1. V lost 3 bases to trimming and J lost 6 bases; unmatched junction nucleotides: 3. The CDR3 is 14 amino acids. In DNA, the CDR3 is TGTGCCAGCAGTTTCGGACAGGGCTATGAAAAACTGTTTTTT. This encodes CASSFGQGYEKLFF.

This clonotype occurred a few times. The chain links TRBV6-1 to TRBJ2-1, with TRBD2 matching 16 bases. With 6 bases clipped from V and 6 bases from J, the junction kept 11 bases outside the gene matches. Per germline, CDR1 MNHNS and CDR2 SASEGT. The CDR3 length is 18 residues. CDR3 sequence reads: CASRRPGLAGGPLNEQFF. CDR3 DNA: TGTGCCAGCAGGCGGCCGGGACTAGCGGGAGGGCCACTCAATGAGCAGTTCTTC.

The chain joins TRBV11-3 to TRBJ1-5, with TRBD1 matching 8 bases. The CDR3 runs to 14 residues. Per germline, CDR1 SGHNT and CDR2 YENEEA. J was trimmed by 7 bases and V by 7 bases; bases with no gene match: 9. The CDR3 loop reads CASTSRDRNQPQHF. The CDR3 bases are TGTGCCAGCACCTCGCGGGACAGGAACCAGCCCCAGCATTTT.

The CDR3 bases are TGTGCCAGCAGCTTAGCGTCCCCCTTATACAATGAGCAGTTCTTC. Protein sequence: CASSLASPLYNEQFF. The chain is built from TRBV7-6 and TRBJ2-1; D is undetermined. V was shortened by 0 bases and J by 4 bases, with 10 bases between the two germline ends. Looked up from germline, CDR1 is SGHVS and CDR2 is FNYEAQ. The CDR3 contains 15 residues. Variable domain in full (rest from reference TRBV7-6 and TRBJ2-1): GAGVSQSPRYKVTKRGQDVALRCDPISGHVSLYWYRQALGQGPEFLTYFNYEAQQDKSGLPNDRFSAERPEGSISTLTIQRTEQRDSAMYRCASSLASPLYNEQFFGPGTRLTVL.

The gene calls are TRBV20-1 and TRBJ2-1; 15 nucleotides line up with TRBD2. The germline gives CDR1 DFQATT, CDR2 SNEGSKA (reference sequence). This CDR3 has 17 amino acids. The V gene end was trimmed by 2 bases and the J gene end by 3 bases; junction bases not matched to a gene: 5. CDR3 protein: CSARLWTSGRDYNEQFF. The DNA for the CDR3 is TGCAGTGCTAGACTTTGGACTAGCGGGAGGGACTACAATGAGCAGTTCTTC.

The CDR3 is CASSHGALKQQFF. In nucleotides, the CDR3 is TGTGCCAGCAGCCACGGGGCCCTTAAACAGCAGTTCTTC. The chain couples TRBV14 to TRBJ2-1, with D perhaps TRBD1 or TRBD2 (5 bases each). Germline V gives CDR1 SGHDN, CDR2 FVKESK. Deletions cut 3 bases from V and 11 bases from J, with 14 bases between. CDR3 size: 13 residues.

This rearrangement joins TRBV12-3 or TRBV12-4 to TRBJ1-6, with D unresolved. The ends were cut back, 11 bases at V and 1 base at J, with 24 bases in the middle. This CDR3 has 18 amino acids. CDR3 sequence: CACRRRILPGSYNSPLHF. The DNA of the CDR3 is TGTGCCTGTCGCCGGCGGATACTCCCTGGGTCCTATAATTCACCCCTCCACTTT.

This clonotype came up a few times. V is TRBV4-2 and J is TRBJ2-3; D unclear. Trimming removed 1 base from V and 4 bases from J, with 12 bases in between. The CDR3 runs 15 residues. The germline CDR1 and CDR2 sequences are LGHNA and YNFKEQ. The CDR3 DNA is TGTGCCAGCAGCCAAGCCCTGAACGGCCCAGATACGCAGTATTTT. Translation: CASSQALNGPDTQYF.

The sample holds a few counts of this clonotype. V is TRBV12-3 or TRBV12-4 and J is TRBJ1-5; TRBD1 might be the D (6 bases). V lost 6 bases and J lost 5, with 14 bases in between. The CDR3 sequence is 14 residues long. The CDR3 nucleotides are TGTGCCAGCAGCCTGGACCAGGGGCATCAGCCCCAGCATTTT. Translated, it gives CASSLDQGHQPQHF.

The chain recombines TRBV27 with TRBJ2-2; D unresolved. The CDR3 has 13 amino acids. Germline values: CDR1 MNHEY, CDR2 SMNVEV (reference sequence). V lost 1 base and J 6 bases, leaving 6 bases between the germline ends. CDR3 coding DNA: TGTGCCAGCAGTTTATATAAGTCCGGGGAGCTGTTTTTT. It is translated as CASSLYKSGELFF.

This clonotype has a count of ten or more. The V call is TRBV5-6, the J call TRBJ2-7, with 9 bases matching TRBD1. Germline CDR1 is SGHDT and CDR2 is YYEEEE. The junction had 8 bases not matched to a gene; V was cut back by 3 bases and J by 4 bases. This CDR3 has 15 residues. The CDR3 reads CASSYLPTGGYEQYF. The DNA of the CDR3 is TGTGCCAGCAGCTACCTACCGACAGGGGGTTACGAGCAGTACTTC.

This clonotype has just a few counts. CDR3 coding DNA: TGCGCCAGCAGCCAGGAAGGTACAGATAGCTCCTACGAGCAGTACTTC. This codes for CASSQEGTDSSYEQYF. The chain recombines TRBV4-1 with TRBJ2-7, with D hard to call. Germline lookup yields CDR1 MGHRA and CDR2 YSYEKL. The germline V and J ends were trimmed by 3 bases and 0 bases, with 15 bases remaining between them. The CDR3 has 16 residues.